These T cell receptor beta chains were read from a single sample in a study of blood T cell repertoires in COVID-19. Profiling relied on immunoSEQ multiplex PCR, and the TCRdb table lists in-frame clones only, not all of them. The sample lists about 40,000 clones, approximately 85% occurring once. Sequenced: peripheral blood. The origin of the receptors is a human donor in a cohort sampled during active COVID-19. CDR3s include the opening cysteine and the closing phenylalanine or tryptophan. A D gene is named only where the DNA matches it firmly. Clone size is not always given. Where it is, it says once, few, many or a class for expanded clones.

-	TRBJ2-7	once	TRBV6-1	CASSDWGLSYEQYF	TGTGCCAGCAGTGATTGGGGGCTCTCCTACGAGCAGTACTTC
-	TRBJ1-6	-	TRBV11-2	CASSLERSYNSPLHF	TGTGCCAGCAGCTTAGAGCGTTCCTATAATTCACCCCTCCACTTT
-	TRBJ2-1	-	TRBV6-1	CASSELARNYNEQFF	TGTGCCAGCAGTGAACTAGCAAGGAACTACAATGAGCAGTTCTTC
-	TRBJ1-2	-	TRBV6-1	CASSESNDGYTF	TGTGCCAGCAGTGAAAGCAACGATGGCTACACCTTC
-	TRBJ1-5	-	TRBV6-1	CASSDGAEQNQPQHF	TGTGCCAGCAGTGATGGGGCGGAACAGAATCAGCCCCAGCATTTT
-	TRBJ2-3	-	TRBV11-2	CASSLSFLQSDTQYF	TGTGCCAGCAGCTTATCGTTTCTACAGTCCGATACGCAGTATTTT
-	TRBJ2-3	-	TRBV5-1	CASSLGAGTDTQYF	TGCGCCAGCAGCTTGGGTGCGGGAACAGATACGCAGTATTTT
TRBD1	TRBJ1-5	-	TRBV5-1	CASSLTGGRQPQHF	TGCGCCAGCAGCCTGACAGGGGGGAGGCAGCCCCAGCATTTT
-	TRBJ2-1	-	TRBV3-1/TRBV3-2	CASSGGDSSYNEQFF	TGTGCCAGCAGTGGCGGGGACTCTTCCTACAATGAGCAGTTCTTC
-	TRBJ2-1	-	TRBV2	CASTPSSYNEQFF	TGTGCCAGCACCCCGAGCTCCTACAATGAGCAGTTCTTC
-	TRBJ2-2	-	TRBV2	CASSPLANTGELFF	TGTGCCAGCAGTCCCCTAGCGAACACCGGGGAGCTGTTTTTT
-	TRBJ1-5	few	TRBV19	CASTTALRGFNQPQHF	TGTGCCAGTACTACCGCCCTTCGGGGATTCAATCAGCCCCAGCATTTT
-	TRBJ1-2	-	TRBV7-9	CASSFTDYGYTF	TGTGCCAGCAGCTTCACAGACTATGGCTACACCTTC
-	TRBJ2-7	-	TRBV7-2	CASSLEAGGYEQYF	TGTGCCAGCAGCTTAGAAGCAGGGGGGTACGAGCAGTACTTC
-	TRBJ2-7	-	TRBV9	CASSATGSYEQYF	TGTGCCAGCAGTGCTACAGGGTCCTACGAGCAGTACTTC
-	TRBJ1-1	-	TRBV7-8	CASRPTGNTEAFF	TGTGCCAGCAGGCCTACAGGGAACACTGAAGCTTTCTTT
-	TRBJ1-1	-	TRBV29-1	CSVEDRGRGTEAFF	TGCAGCGTTGAAGATCGGGGGAGGGGGACTGAAGCTTTCTTT
TRBD1	TRBJ2-5	-	TRBV7-9	CASSLAGTEETQYF	TGTGCCAGCAGCTTAGCGGGGACAGAAGAGACCCAGTACTTC
-	TRBJ2-3	-	TRBV2	CASSAGGLPTQYF	TGTGCCAGCAGTGCGGGGGGCCTGCCTACGCAGTATTTT
TRBD1	TRBJ2-2	once	TRBV2	CASSVRTGTGGLTGELFF	TGTGCCAGCAGTGTACGGACCGGGACAGGGGGCCTCACCGGGGAGCTGTTTTTT
TRBD2	TRBJ2-3	once	TRBV7-3	CASSPRRGLAGGTMLSTDTQYF	TGTGCCAGCAGCCCTCGAAGGGGCCTAGCGGGGGGCACCATGCTAAGCACAGATACGCAGTATTTT
TRBD1	TRBJ1-2	once	TRBV4-1	CASSQGETGVGGGYTF	TGCGCCAGCAGCCAAGGGGAAACAGGGGTCGGCGGCGGCTACACCTTC
-	TRBJ2-3	-	TRBV5-5	CASSLIGDTQYF	TGTGCCAGCAGCTTGATCGGGGATACGCAGTATTTT
-	TRBJ1-1	-	TRBV11-2	CASSSSDRMNTEAFF	TGTGCCAGCAGCTCAAGCGACAGGATGAACACTGAAGCTTTCTTT
-	TRBJ1-6	once	TRBV5-1	CASSLAGLFNSPLHF	TGCGCCAGCAGCTTGGCCGGACTATTTAATTCACCCCTCCACTTT
TRBD1	TRBJ2-1	-	TRBV24-1	CATSDRDRGDNEQFF	TGTGCCACCAGTGACCGGGACAGGGGGGACAATGAGCAGTTCTTC
TRBD2	TRBJ2-5	-	TRBV19	CASSGKAGGIQETQYF	TGTGCCAGTAGTGGGAAAGCGGGGGGGATCCAAGAGACCCAGTACTTC
TRBD1	TRBJ2-7	-	TRBV5-1	CASSLSLGQGAYEQYF	TGCGCCAGCAGCTTGAGCCTCGGACAGGGGGCCTACGAGCAGTACTTC
TRBD2	TRBJ2-1	few	TRBV5-1	CASSLTGLAGMWNEQFF	TGCGCCAGCAGCTTGACTGGACTAGCGGGAATGTGGAATGAGCAGTTCTTC
TRBD2	TRBJ2-5	-	TRBV3-1/TRBV3-2	CASSWGGSEETQYF	TGTGCCAGCAGCTGGGGGGGGTCCGAGGAGACCCAGTACTTC
-	TRBJ2-3	-	TRBV3-1/TRBV3-2	CASSQDGRPTDTQYF	TGTGCCAGCAGCCAAGATGGCAGGCCCACAGATACGCAGTATTTT
-	TRBJ1-4	-	TRBV3-1/TRBV3-2	CASSSRGPNEKLFF	TGTGCCAGCAGCAGCAGGGGTCCTAATGAAAAACTGTTTTTT
-	TRBJ1-5	few	TRBV19	CASSILGARNRQPQHF	TGTGCCAGTAGTATTTTGGGGGCGCGCAACAGACAGCCCCAGCATTTT
-	TRBJ2-1	-	TRBV24-1	CATSESTREQFF	TGTGCCACCAGTGAGTCGACTAGAGAGCAGTTCTTC
TRBD2	TRBJ2-2	-	TRBV3-1/TRBV3-2	CASSQGTSGGTGELFF	TGTGCCAGCAGCCAAGGGACTAGCGGGGGGACCGGGGAGCTGTTTTTT
-	TRBJ2-3	-	TRBV7-3	CASSAPGTDTQYF	TGTGCCAGCAGCGCCCCGGGGACAGATACGCAGTATTTT
-	TRBJ2-7	-	TRBV7-3	CASSQDRFGYEQYF	TGTGCCAGCAGCCAAGACAGGTTTGGCTACGAGCAGTACTTC
-	TRBJ1-5	-	TRBV6-5	CASSYSRRVGQPQHF	TGTGCCAGCAGTTACTCGAGGCGGGTGGGTCAGCCCCAGCATTTT
-	TRBJ1-2	-	TRBV5-4	CASSFDSTNYGYTF	TGTGCCAGCAGCTTCGACAGTACTAACTATGGCTACACCTTC
-	TRBJ2-6	-	TRBV7-2	CASTRGTGANVLTF	TGTGCCAGCACCCGGGGGACTGGGGCCAACGTCCTGACTTTC
TRBD2	TRBJ2-3	-	TRBV6-6	CASSAPGSGGTDTQYF	TGTGCCAGCAGCGCCCCCGGGAGCGGGGGAACAGATACGCAGTATTTT
TRBD1	TRBJ1-5	many	TRBV5-1	CATATTGGGRQPQHF	TGCGCCACAGCTACAACAGGGGGAGGAAGGCAGCCCCAGCATTTT
TRBD1	TRBJ1-4	-	TRBV19	CASIRTGVNEKLFF	TGTGCCAGTATTAGGACAGGGGTAAATGAAAAACTGTTTTTT
TRBD1	TRBJ2-5	-	TRBV18	CASSPDGQGVGETQYF	TGTGCCAGCTCACCGGACGGACAGGGGGTTGGAGAGACCCAGTACTTC
TRBD2	TRBJ2-3	-	TRBV7-2	CASSLWRGGRSNTQYF	TGTGCCAGCAGCTTATGGCGGGGGGGCAGGTCGAATACGCAGTATTTT
-	TRBJ2-3	-	TRBV6-1	CASSEARIPSTDTQYF	TGTGCCAGCAGTGAAGCGCGAATCCCGAGCACAGATACGCAGTATTTT
-	TRBJ2-1	-	TRBV5-1	CASSPGGADNEQFF	TGCGCCAGCAGCCCTGGGGGGGCCGACAATGAGCAGTTCTTC
TRBD2	TRBJ2-1	-	TRBV2	CARGGRGGNNEQFF	TGTGCCAGAGGAGGGCGGGGGGGCAACAATGAGCAGTTCTTC
TRBD1	TRBJ2-7	-	TRBV5-4	CASSIGQGAESYEQYF	TGTGCCAGCAGCATCGGACAGGGGGCAGAGTCCTACGAGCAGTACTTC
TRBD1	TRBJ1-2	-	TRBV7-2	CASNTRTGHYGYTF	TGTGCCAGCAACACTCGGACAGGGCACTATGGCTACACCTTC
-	TRBJ2-5	-	TRBV13	CASNGSQYF	TGTGCCAGCAATGGCTCCCAGTACTTC
TRBD1	TRBJ2-1	-	TRBV5-5	CASSPLKGQYNEQFF	TGTGCCAGCAGCCCCCTAAAGGGACAGTACAATGAGCAGTTCTTC
TRBD1	TRBJ2-3	-	TRBV5-1	CASSGQGTDTQYF	TGCGCCAGCAGCGGACAGGGGACAGATACGCAGTATTTT
-	TRBJ2-7	-	TRBV7-8	CASSLDRVSSYEQYF	TGTGCCAGCAGCTTAGACAGGGTCAGCTCCTACGAGCAGTACTTC
-	TRBJ2-7	-	TRBV5-1	CASSPDGQTYEQYF	TGCGCCAGCAGCCCGGATGGGCAGACCTACGAGCAGTACTTC
TRBD1	TRBJ1-5	-	TRBV12-3/TRBV12-4	CASKKTGRQPQHF	TGTGCCAGCAAGAAGACAGGGAGGCAGCCCCAGCATTTT
-	TRBJ2-5	-	TRBV7-7	CASSSHRLGGETQYF	TGTGCCAGCAGCTCCCATCGACTAGGTGGAGAGACCCAGTACTTC
-	TRBJ2-1	-	TRBV5-1	CASSFGEARFF	TGCGCCAGCAGCTTCGGGGAAGCCCGGTTCTTC
TRBD2	TRBJ2-5	-	TRBV5-8	CASSSRGLAGGLRETQYF	TGTGCCAGCAGCTCCCGAGGACTAGCGGGGGGCCTGCGGGAGACCCAGTACTTC
TRBD1	TRBJ2-7	-	TRBV7-3	CASSPGQGARYEQYF	TGTGCCAGCAGCCCGGGACAGGGGGCTCGGTACGAGCAGTACTTC